Listed below are T cell receptor beta chains from one sample, sequenced in a study of cytomegalovirus exposure and HLA in healthy donors. Clones were sequenced by immunoSEQ multiplex PCR, and TCRdb holds only the in-frame ones, with some missing. The sample records approximately 80,000 clones, approximately 78% being singletons. Sequencing was performed on PBMCs. Every receptor here comes from a male donor in good health and CMV-seropositive. The CDR3 runs from the conserved cysteine through the conserved F or W. A clone size is listed for some rows: how often the clone was seen (once, few, many), or a class if it is expanded.

cdr3_length j_call clone_size v_call cdr3_aa
12 TRBJ1-1 - TRBV11-2 CASSYGGTEAFF
17 TRBJ1-3 - TRBV9 CASSEGDGYSSGNTIYF
11 TRBJ2-2 - TRBV7-6 CASSLTGELFF
19 TRBJ2-7 - TRBV9 CASSVAPSERRQGPYEQYF
16 TRBJ2-5 once TRBV30 CAWTGLGPGGFGTQYF
13 TRBJ1-2 - TRBV27 CASSLRVSYGYTF
15 TRBJ2-5 - TRBV5-4 CASSLGDKKAETQYF
14 TRBJ2-2 - TRBV5-1 CASSLETPTGELFF
14 TRBJ2-1 - TRBV7-7 CASALGASGQEQFF
15 TRBJ1-5 - TRBV28 CASSPSTGNNQPQHF
11 TRBJ2-7 - TRBV28 CASSADRYAHF
15 TRBJ2-4 - TRBV6-5 CASSYGGIAKNIQYF
13 TRBJ1-1 - TRBV19 CASMGAGNTEAFF
15 TRBJ2-7 - TRBV7-2 CASSLAAGQGYEQYF